A single count supports the clone carrying this T cell receptor (beta chain). This record comes from a study of blood T cell repertoires in COVID-19. Produced via immunoSEQ multiplex PCR; TCRdb's table is partial and in-frame only. The sample includes about 250,000 clones, about 86% seen only once; the top ten take approximately 15%. The V end was cut by 4 bases, the J end by 8 bases, with 14 bases between. The CDR3 has 13 amino acids. The germline gives CDR1 LNHDA, CDR2 SQIVND (reference sequence). The chain couples TRBV19 to TRBJ1-2; unclear D gene. Sequenced: peripheral blood. The sequence derives from a person aged 70 to 85 with COVID-19, enrolled during active disease. The CDR3: CASSTLPAQGYTF. CDR3 bases: TGTGCCAGTAGTACTCTGCCCGCGCAAGGCTACACCTTC.